This TCR beta chain is drawn from a study of blood T cell repertoires in COVID-19. TCRdb's table, derived via immunoSEQ multiplex PCR, lists solely in-frame clones and lacks some. The profile shows a few hundred thousand clones, around 85% of them singletons. This clone has more than one count but fewer than ten. CDR1 is LNHDA and CDR2 is SQIVND in the germline V gene (reference sequence). V was pared by 4 bases and J by 7 bases, with 11 bases between. The CDR3 loop spans 13 amino acids. The chain employs TRBV19 and TRBJ2-1; weak D call: TRBD2 (6 bases). The receptor comes from a woman in her twenties or thirties who had recovered from COVID-19. The sample comprised PBMCs or T cells enriched from blood (not recorded which). CDR3 sequence: CASSTGLLNEQFF. As DNA, the CDR3 is TGTGCCAGTAGTACGGGACTCTTAAATGAGCAGTTCTTC.